A selection of T cell receptor beta chains follows, all from one sample in a study of T-cell memory formation after mild COVID-19. TCRdb passed the 5' RACE reads through MiXCR, listing each CDR3 protein once. The table records roughly 500,000 distinct CDR3 sequences, about 20% of them present only once. The sample taken for sequencing was PBMCs or a T cell subset sorted from them (not recorded which). The receptors come from an adult woman who had mild COVID-19 (a few samples of this study predate the infection). Cell type and time point are not known. Both conserved end residues are part of each CDR3. A D gene is named only where the DNA matches it firmly. Clone size, where shown, is once, few, many, or a class for clones that have expanded.

CDR3 | DNA | J | V | size | length | D
CASSQVLGGGMNTEAFF | TGTGCCAGCAGCCAAGTTCTTGGGGGAGGGATGAACACTGAAGCTTTCTTT | TRBJ1-1 | TRBV14 | NA | 17 | NA
CASSWMGLAGADTQYF | TGTGCCAGCAGCTGGATGGGACTAGCGGGGGCAGATACGCAGTATTTT | TRBJ2-3 | TRBV5-5 | few | 16 | TRBD2
CASSVGEFYTEAFF | TGTGCCAGCAGCGTTGGTGAATTCTACACTGAAGCTTTCTTT | TRBJ1-1 | TRBV9 | NA | 14 | NA
CASSWGLANYGYTF | TGCGCCAGCAGCTGGGGGTTAGCTAACTATGGCTACACCTTC | TRBJ1-2 | TRBV5-1 | NA | 14 | NA
CATSDRLDTQYF | TGTGCCACCAGTGATCGATTAGATACGCAGTATTTT | TRBJ2-3 | TRBV24-1 | NA | 12 | NA
CASSRDSGSYEQYF | TGTGCCAGCAGCCGGGACAGCGGATCCTACGAGCAGTACTTC | TRBJ2-7 | TRBV7-2 | NA | 14 | TRBD1
CASSQGINEAFF | TGTGCCAGCAGCCAAGGAATTAATGAAGCTTTCTTT | TRBJ1-1 | TRBV3-1 | NA | 12 | NA
CSVEGNNEQFF | TGCAGCGTGGAGGGAAACAATGAGCAGTTCTTC | TRBJ2-1 | TRBV29-1 | many | 11 | NA
CSANGGVTDTQYF | TGCAGTGCTAATGGCGGGGTCACAGATACGCAGTATTTT | TRBJ2-3 | TRBV20-1 | few | 13 | NA
CASSRGASYEQYF | TGCGCCAGCAGTCGGGGAGCCTCCTACGAGCAGTACTTC | TRBJ2-7 | TRBV10-1 | NA | 13 | NA
CASSTPDGWGLAGWNEQFF | TGTGCCAGCAGCACTCCCGATGGGTGGGGGCTAGCGGGATGGAATGAGCAGTTCTTC | TRBJ2-1 | TRBV5-4 | NA | 19 | TRBD2
CASSPLGGDTDTQYF | TGCGCCAGCAGCCCCCTGGGGGGGGACACAGATACGCAGTATTTT | TRBJ2-3 | TRBV5-1 | few | 15 | TRBD2
CASTWGDFQYF | TGTGCCAGCACCTGGGGGGACTTTCAGTACTTC | TRBJ2-7 | TRBV27 | few | 11 | NA
CASSQDGSAPWDTGELFF | TGCGCCAGCAGCCAAGATGGATCCGCGCCTTGGGACACCGGGGAGCTGTTTTTT | TRBJ2-2 | TRBV4-3 | few | 18 | NA
CASTQRGTGELFF | TGTGCCAGCACCCAACGGGGGACCGGGGAGCTGTTTTTT | TRBJ2-2 | TRBV2 | NA | 13 | NA
CASSSGTRSNQPQHF | TGTGCCAGCAGTTCCGGGACGAGGAGCAATCAGCCCCAGCATTTT | TRBJ1-5 | TRBV12-3/TRBV12-4 | few | 15 | NA
CASSGQRDTEAFF | TGTGCCAGCAGCGGACAGAGGGACACTGAAGCTTTCTTT | TRBJ1-1 | TRBV7-2 | few | 13 | NA
CASSLQASGANVLTF | TGTGCCAGCAGTTTACAGGCCTCTGGGGCCAACGTCCTGACTTTC | TRBJ2-6 | TRBV6-2/TRBV6-3 | NA | 15 | NA
CASSQDWTGRYEQYF | TGCGCCAGCAGCCAAGATTGGACAGGGCGCTACGAGCAGTACTTC | TRBJ2-7 | TRBV4-3 | NA | 15 | TRBD1
CASSFDYTEAFF | TGTGCCAGCAGTTTTGATTACACTGAAGCTTTCTTT | TRBJ1-1 | TRBV12-3/TRBV12-4 | NA | 12 | NA
CASSPRTGWETQYF | TGTGCCAGCAGTCCCCGGACAGGGTGGGAGACCCAGTACTTC | TRBJ2-5 | TRBV12-3/TRBV12-4 | many | 14 | TRBD1
CASSLTGLFGYEQYF | TGCGCCAGCAGCTTAACAGGGCTTTTCGGCTACGAGCAGTACTTC | TRBJ2-7 | TRBV5-1 | many | 15 | NA
CASSLEGAWGGETQYF | TGTGCCAGCAGTTTAGAGGGGGCCTGGGGTGGAGAGACCCAGTACTTC | TRBJ2-5 | TRBV12-3/TRBV12-4 | NA | 16 | TRBD1
CASSQERRSGRGPTDTQYF | TGTGCCAGCAGCCAAGAGCGTCGGAGCGGGAGGGGACCGACAGATACGCAGTATTTT | TRBJ2-3 | TRBV14 | many | 19 | TRBD2
CASRSRTAINEKLFF | TGTGCCAGCAGGAGCAGGACAGCCATTAATGAAAAACTGTTTTTT | TRBJ1-4 | TRBV6-1 | NA | 15 | NA
CASSLDRGRSETQYF | TGCGCCAGCAGCCTGGACAGGGGGCGATCAGAGACCCAGTACTTC | TRBJ2-5 | TRBV5-1 | few | 15 | TRBD1
CASSLGARGEQYF | TGTGCCAGCAGCCTAGGCGCGCGTGGTGAGCAGTACTTC | TRBJ2-7 | TRBV7-9 | NA | 13 | NA
CASSLTSSYSTDTQYF | TGTGCCAGCAGTCTTACTAGCAGCTACTCCACAGATACGCAGTATTTT | TRBJ2-3 | TRBV12-3/TRBV12-4 | NA | 16 | NA
CASSQDGPRSGEAFF | TGTGCCAGCAGCCAAGATGGGCCAAGGAGTGGTGAAGCTTTCTTT | TRBJ1-1 | TRBV14 | NA | 15 | NA
CASSSVTGGNTEAFF | TGTGCCAGCTCATCGGTCACAGGGGGTAACACTGAAGCTTTCTTT | TRBJ1-1 | TRBV18 | many | 15 | TRBD1
CASSQGAASRDTEAFF | TGCGCCAGCAGCCAAGGTGCAGCGTCCCGTGACACTGAAGCTTTCTTT | TRBJ1-1 | TRBV4-3 | NA | 16 | NA
CASSLRTGGDSPLHF | TGTGCCAGCAGCTTACGAACTGGTGGGGATTCACCCCTCCACTTT | TRBJ1-6 | TRBV7-9 | few | 15 | NA
CSAPLPARGRVETQYF | TGCAGTGCCCCTCTCCCGGCCAGGGGAAGGGTAGAGACCCAGTACTTC | TRBJ2-5 | TRBV20-1 | NA | 16 | NA
CSARGGTRGEKLFF | TGCAGTGCTAGAGGGGGAACTCGCGGGGAAAAACTGTTTTTT | TRBJ1-4 | TRBV20-1 | NA | 14 | NA
CASSFGTSGRTDTQYF | TGTGCCAGCAGTTTCGGGACTAGCGGGAGGACAGATACGCAGTATTTT | TRBJ2-3 | TRBV12-3/TRBV12-4 | few | 16 | TRBD2
CASSSLGVSYEQYF | TGTGCCAGCAGCTCCCTGGGGGTGTCCTACGAGCAGTACTTC | TRBJ2-7 | TRBV5-4 | few | 14 | NA
CASSLDRQTNSPLHF | TGCGCCAGCAGCTTGGATCGGCAGACGAATTCACCCCTCCACTTT | TRBJ1-6 | TRBV5-1 | few | 15 | NA